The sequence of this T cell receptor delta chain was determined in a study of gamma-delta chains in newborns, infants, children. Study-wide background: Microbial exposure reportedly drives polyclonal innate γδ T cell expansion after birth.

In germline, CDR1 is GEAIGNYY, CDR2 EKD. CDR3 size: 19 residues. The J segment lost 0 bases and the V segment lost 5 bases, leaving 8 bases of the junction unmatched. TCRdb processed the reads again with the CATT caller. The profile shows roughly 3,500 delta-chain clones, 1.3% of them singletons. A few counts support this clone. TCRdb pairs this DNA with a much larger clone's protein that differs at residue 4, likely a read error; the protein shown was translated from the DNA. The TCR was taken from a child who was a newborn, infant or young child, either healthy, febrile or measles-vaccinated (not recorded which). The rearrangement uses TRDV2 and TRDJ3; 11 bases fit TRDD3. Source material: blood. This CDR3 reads CACGNVLGDSSWDTRQMFF. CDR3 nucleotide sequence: TGTGCCTGTGGCAACGTACTGGGGGATAGCTCCTGGGACACCCGACAGATGTTTTTC.